These 5 T cell receptor beta chains share one sample of origin, sequenced in a study of blood T cell repertoires in COVID-19. Profiling relied on immunoSEQ multiplex PCR, and the TCRdb table lists in-frame clones only, not all of them. This sample has 290,000 or so clones; 80% to 85% occur once, and the top ten carry over 4%. Specimen: PBMCs or T cells enriched from blood (not recorded which). These receptors originate from a man in his forties who had been exposed to COVID-19.

As for this clone: The junction does not match germline at one end; this may be a read error. The chain couples TRBV24-1 to TRBJ2-1, with 9 bases lining up with TRBD1. Germline V gene sequence: CDR1 KGHDR, CDR2 SFDVKD. The CDR3 length is 11 residues. The DNA of the CDR3 is TGTGCCACCAGTGACCCGGGGACAGGGATCTTC. The encoded protein is CATSDPGTGIF.

About this clone itself: Distinct nucleotide sequences in the sample also encode this CDR3. This rearrangement joins TRBV7-9 to TRBJ2-3, with D possibly matching TRBD2 (6 bases). The CDR3 is 14 residues long. The V gene's germline CDR1 is SEHNR and CDR2 FQNEAQ (reference sequence). V lost 1 base, J lost 4 bases, and 9 bases lay in between. The CDR3 DNA reads as TGTGCCAGCAGCTTAGGTACGGGAGCAGATACGCAGTATTTT. As protein: CASSLGTGADTQYF.

This sequence joins TRBV14 and TRBJ1-1; D not certain. CDR1 is SGHDN and CDR2 is FVKESK in the germline V gene. The CDR3 extends over 14 amino acids. V was pared by 2 bases and J by 3 bases, with 10 bases between. The CDR3 nucleotides are TGTGCCAGCAGCCAATATCGGGAGGACACTGAAGCTTTCTTT. It codes for CASSQYREDTEAFF.

The chain recombines TRBV9 with TRBJ1-5; weak D call: TRBD1 (5 bases). Germline assignment: CDR1 SGDLS and CDR2 YYNGEE. Trimming shortened V by 3 bases and J by 6 bases, and 13 bases separated the two germline ends. This CDR3 is built from 14 residues. This chain's CDR3 is CASSEGQWGQPQHF. DNA for the CDR3: TGTGCCAGCAGCGAGGGGCAGTGGGGTCAGCCCCAGCATTTT.

The chain recombines TRBV9 with TRBJ2-2; the D gene is possibly TRBD2 (5 bases). V lost 0 bases to trimming and J lost 4 bases, with 13 bases between them. The germline V gene encodes CDR1 SGDLS and CDR2 YYNGEE. The CDR3 is made up of 16 amino acids. The CDR3 spells CASSVGRAPATGELFF. The CDR3 region has the DNA TGTGCCAGCAGCGTAGGGCGGGCCCCGGCCACCGGGGAGCTGTTTTTT.